This TCR beta chain is drawn from a study of post-analysis software for immune sequencing data. Unique molecular identifiers featured in each of the TCR beta cDNA libraries. TCRdb re-derived calls from the PCR reads in MiXCR, one entry per CDR3 protein. The sample shows about 820,000 distinct CDR3 sequences, roughly half of them seen only once. General study findings and limits: TRBV5-6, TRBV5-1 and TRBV20-1 belonged to a set of roughly 5 TRBV segments that were more frequent in patients than controls.

The germline V gene encodes CDR1 SQVTM and CDR2 ANQGSEA. The J segment lost 1 base and the V segment lost 7 bases, leaving 10 bases of the junction unmatched. This CDR3 comprises 14 residues. Of note for this clonotype: Antigen specificity is unknown.

The clonotype comes from a girl aged 10-17 years with multiple sclerosis. This chain uses TRBV29-1 with TRBJ2-7; TRBD2 aligns across 7 bases. Sample: blood. CDR3 sequence reads: CSARPRRGSYEQYF. CDR3 nucleotides: TGCAGCGCCCGACCCCGGCGGGGGTCCTACGAGCAGTACTTC.